The sequence of this T cell receptor beta chain was determined in a study of Ad26.COV2.S vaccination and SARS-CoV-2 variants. Study details: Sample donor was a member of the COV1001 Ad26.COV2.S trial arm.

Of note for this clone: No antigen is known for it.

The protocol was immunoSEQ multiplex PCR, while the TCRdb copy is restricted to in-frame clones and leaves out a portion. The sample records some 480,000 clones, roughly 87% being singletons. General study results and limits: Higher spike-specific TCR breadth was found in vaccine recipients than in placebo recipients.

Treatment meaning: about 20 received Ad26.COV2.S at low or high dose, single or two shots; 5 received placebo; per-sample allocation not given. Sampling was done on day 63 after the first vaccine or placebo injection. Aged 18-55 years, donor was enrolled in Boston around 2020. V lost 3 bases and J 4 bases, leaving 12 bases between the germline ends. The length of the CDR3 is 14 residues. CDR1 SGHTA and CDR2 FQGNSA come from the germline V gene. Source: peripheral blood, taken in a trial of Ad26.COV2.S vaccine versus placebo. V and J are TRBV7-2 and TRBJ1-1; possible D gene TRBD1, 6 bases. The receptor was isolated from a person aged 18-65 years who received the Ad26.COV2.S COVID-19 vaccine or a placebo. Written as DNA, the CDR3 is TGTGCCAGCAGCTTGGGGGGGGCGAGCACTGAAGCTTTCTTT. The encoded protein is CASSLGGASTEAFF.